The sequence of this T cell receptor (beta chain) was determined in a study of T cells in Graves' hyperthyroidism and ophthalmopathy. Overall study context: At the time of initial diagnosis and before any treatment, peripheral blood was collected. Study-wide results and limits: Before onset, ophthalmopathy was predicted by the model a median about 6.2 months earlier.

A remark on this clonotype: Its specificity is unknown.

Amplification yielded TCR beta CDR3 regions, with RNA transcripts as the source. The HTBI primer set was used in a first-round RT-PCR of the TCR CDR3. MiXCR, run by TCRdb on the multiplex PCR reads, gives a single entry per CDR3 protein. The sample yields fewer than 400,000 distinct CDR3 sequences, around 25% seen once. This CDR3 has 12 amino acids. V lost 4 bases, J lost 8 bases, and 4 bases stayed unmatched. Germline V gene lookup returns CDR1 SQVTM and CDR2 ANQGSEA. Disease duration under 2 months; hyperthyroidism patients were aged 18 to 65. The diagnoses drew upon clinical symptoms, serum thyroxine and TRAb, thyroid ultrasound and orbital computed tomography.

The sequenced sample consisted of blood. The chain employs TRBV29-1 and TRBJ2-2; TRBD1 matches at 7 bases. This sequence originates from a man aged 50-59 years with Graves' hyperthyroidism. The DNA for the CDR3 is TGCAGCGTTGCCAGGGGGTCAGGGGAGCTGTTTTTT. Its protein product is CSVARGSGELFF.